These 21 T cell receptor beta chains were sequenced from one sample in a study of blood T cell repertoires in COVID-19. Data came from immunoSEQ multiplex PCR; TCRdb stores just in-frame clones and leaves some out. The data contain some 81,000 clones, 90% to 95% of them singletons. The sample consisted of peripheral blood. The receptors were sampled from a human donor with active COVID-19. The donor label of this sample is uncertain.

This clone has just one count. The chain has TRBV4-2 and TRBJ2-1; TRBD2 aligns across 12 bases. Germline V CDR1 and CDR2: LGHNA, YNFKEQ. This CDR3 spans 15 amino acids. Losses at the gene ends were 4 bases for V and 6 bases for J; bases not matched to a gene: 4. Here the CDR3 reads CASSPTSGGPNEQFF. The CDR3 nucleotides read TGTGCCAGCAGCCCGACTAGCGGGGGACCCAATGAGCAGTTCTTC.

This clone was detected once. The V call is TRBV5-6, the J call TRBJ1-5; D gene unclear. V lost 0 bases, J lost 5 bases, and 6 bases lay in between. Germline V CDR1 and CDR2: SGHDT, YYEEEE. The CDR3 spans 13 residues. As DNA, the CDR3 is TGTGCCAGCAGCTTGGACAGAGATCAGCCCCAGCATTTT. As protein: CASSLDRDQPQHF. Variable domain in full (rest from reference TRBV5-6 and TRBJ1-5): DAGVTQSPTHLIKTRGQQVTLRCSPKSGHDTVSWYQQALGQGPQFIFQYYEEEERQRGNFPDRFSGHQFPNYSSELNVNALLLGDSALYLCASSLDRDQPQHFGDGTRLSIL.

This chain joins TRBV5-6 and TRBJ2-1, with 8 bases lining up with TRBD2. After removal of 4 bases from V and 8 bases from J, the junction contained 14 bases not matched to a gene. Germline CDR1 is SGHDT and CDR2 is YYEEEE. This CDR3 has 16 amino acids. CDR3 protein: CASSPGLASISDEQFF. DNA for the CDR3: TGTGCCAGCAGCCCAGGACTAGCCTCCATTTCGGATGAGCAGTTCTTC. Complete variable domain (other parts from reference TRBV5-6 and TRBJ2-1): DAGVTQSPTHLIKTRGQQVTLRCSPKSGHDTVSWYQQALGQGPQFIFQYYEEEERQRGNFPDRFSGHQFPNYSSELNVNALLLGDSALYLCASSPGLASISDEQFFGPGTRLTVL.

A single count supports this clone. The J gene is TRBJ2-1, the V gene TRBV3-1 (or the pseudogene TRBV3-2); TRBD2 aligns across 16 bases. The ends lost 1 base at V and 12 bases at J; junction bases unmatched: 6. The CDR3 sequence is 16 residues long. CDR1 is LGHDT, CDR2 YNNKEL, per germline (reference sequence). CDR3 DNA: TGTGCCAGCAGCCAAGGGACGGGACTAGCGGGGGGGCTGCAGTTCTTC. This gives the protein CASSQGTGLAGGLQFF.

This rearrangement joins TRBV4-2 to TRBJ2-3, with 10 bases aligning to TRBD2. CDR1 and CDR2 from the germline V gene are LGHNA and YNFKEQ. The CDR3 is 21 residues long. With 0 bases clipped from V and 0 bases from J, the junction kept 15 bases outside the gene matches. The CDR3 loop is CASSQDPVAGGTVISTDTQYF. CDR3 coding DNA: TGTGCCAGCAGCCAAGATCCGGTAGCGGGGGGAACGGTGATTAGCACAGATACGCAGTATTTT.

The CDR3 DNA sequence: TGCGCCAGCAGCTTGGGTGAGGGCCGCACCGGGGAGCTGTTTTTT. This translates into CASSLGEGRTGELFF. The chain employs TRBV5-1 and TRBJ2-2, with D possibly TRBD2 on 5 matching bases. This CDR3 contains 15 residues. Trimming took off 0 bases at V and 4 bases at J, with 10 bases between the two ends. Germline V gene sequence: CDR1 SGHRS, CDR2 YFSETQ.

This clone was seen a single time. An end of the junction does not agree with germline; a read error may underlie this. The chain uses TRBV7-7 and TRBJ2-2; D might be TRBD2 (5 bases). The CDR3 has 16 residues. Per germline, CDR1 SSHAT and CDR2 FNYEAQ (reference sequence). In nucleotides, the CDR3 is TGTGCTAGCAGCACTTCACCGACGGGAAACACCGGGGAGCTGTTTTTT. It encodes CASSTSPTGNTGELFF.

This rearrangement joins TRBV9 to TRBJ1-2; 7 bases are shared with TRBD1. The CDR3 consists of 14 residues. V shed 4 bases, J shed 5 bases, and the junction held 8 bases outside the gene matches. Germline V gene sequence: CDR1 SGDLS, CDR2 YYNGEE. The DNA of the CDR3 is TGTGCCAGCAGCCCTGGGACAGCCCTTTATGGCTACACCTTC. Translated, it gives CASSPGTALYGYTF.

The chain combines TRBV28 with TRBJ1-5, with D unresolved. CDR3 size: 13 residues. Germline lookup yields CDR1 MDHEN and CDR2 SYDVKM. Between the trimmed V and J ends, which lost 7 bases and 9 bases, there was a span of 16 bases. The CDR3 is CASNSLGGWPQHF. CDR3 coding DNA: TGTGCCAGCAACTCCCTAGGAGGGTGGCCCCAGCATTTT.

The CDR3 reads CASSLLQDQERAFF. For the CDR3, the DNA is TGTGCCAGCAGCTTGCTACAGGACCAAGAGAGGGCTTTCTTT. V usage is TRBV5-4 and J usage is TRBJ1-1, with D tentatively TRBD1 (5 bases). The CDR3 has 14 residues. Germline V CDR1 and CDR2: SGHNT, YYREEE (reference sequence). Trimming removed 1 base from V and 11 bases from J, with 18 bases in between.

The table lists this clone with a count of one. This chain joins TRBV9 and TRBJ1-1; tentatively, D is TRBD1 (6 bases). Germline V CDR1 and CDR2: SGDLS, YYNGEE. Trimming removed 1 base from V and 6 bases from J, with 19 bases in between. This CDR3 has 16 residues. The CDR3 coding sequence is TGTGCCAGCAGCGTAAACGCAGGGGCCAAGGGGGCTGAAGCTTTCTTT. The encoded protein is CASSVNAGAKGAEAFF.

The chain uses TRBV11-2 and TRBJ2-1, with 8 bases that match TRBD2. Per the germline V gene, CDR1 is SGHAT and CDR2 is FQNNGV. The CDR3 runs 13 residues. The junction had 3 bases not matched to a gene; V was cut back by 5 bases and J by 6 bases. CDR3 DNA sequence: TGTGCCAGCAGCATAAGCGGGGGCAATGAGCAGTTCTTC. Translating gives CASSISGGNEQFF.

This clone was counted a single time. The chain carries TRBV3-1 (or the pseudogene TRBV3-2) and TRBJ2-4; TRBD2 matches 9 bases. J lost 4 bases, V lost 0 bases, and 7 bases had no gene match. The length of the CDR3 is 17 residues. CDR1 and CDR2 (germline): LGHDT, YNNKEL (reference sequence). The CDR3 reads CASSQDLAGGPKNIQYF. The DNA for the CDR3 is TGTGCCAGCAGCCAAGACCTGGCGGGAGGGCCAAAAAACATTCAGTACTTC.

The chain recombines TRBV5-1 with TRBJ1-1, with 7 bases identical to TRBD1. The CDR3 consists of 13 residues. Trimming took 5 bases from V and 4 from J; bases not matched to a gene: 5. Germline-derived CDR1 and CDR2 are SGHRS and YFSETQ. CDR3 DNA: TGCGCCAGCAGATATAGACAGGGCACTGAAGCTTTCTTT. Translated, it gives CASRYRQGTEAFF. Filled out from reference TRBV5-1 and TRBJ1-1, the complete variable domain reads KAGVTQTPRYLIKTRGQQVTLSCSPISGHRSVSWYQQTPGQGLQFLFEYFSETQRNKGNFPGRFSGRQFSNSRSEMNVSTLELGDSALYLCASRYRQGTEAFFGQGTRLTVV.

The genes are TRBV27 and TRBJ2-7; TRBD1 matches at 10 bases. The CDR3 is made up of 15 amino acids. The V and J ends lost 5 bases and 4 bases, in that order; junction bases with no gene match: 8. Germline CDR1 reads MNHEY; CDR2 reads SMNVEV (reference sequence). DNA for the CDR3: TGTGCCAGCAGTACGACAGGGGGCGAGATTTACGAGCAGTACTTC. This codes for CASSTTGGEIYEQYF.

The chain is built from TRBV4-1 and TRBJ2-5; 11 bases agree with TRBD2. The CDR3 runs to 17 residues. CDR1 is MGHRA and CDR2 is YSYEKL in the germline V gene. The V gene end was trimmed by 3 bases and the J gene end by 5 bases; junction bases not matched to a gene: 11. The CDR3 coding sequence is TGCGCCAGCAGCCAGGAAACTAGCGGGGGTTCTAGGGAGACCCAGTACTTC. Translating gives CASSQETSGGSRETQYF.

This chain links TRBV7-9 with TRBJ1-2; tentatively, D is TRBD1 (6 bases). This CDR3 spans 15 amino acids. Per the germline V gene, CDR1 is SEHNR and CDR2 is FQNEAQ (reference sequence). V gave up 5 bases and J gave up 2 bases, with 15 bases separating them. The CDR3 DNA reads TGTGCCAGCAGCCCCCCATACAGGGTGAACTATGGCTACACCTTC. Translated: CASSPPYRVNYGYTF.

This chain links TRBV11-2 with TRBJ2-1, with 13 bases lining up with TRBD2. With V trimmed by 8 bases and J by 4 bases, 8 bases remained unmatched. The CDR3 extends over 16 amino acids. Germline loops: CDR1 SGHAT, CDR2 FQNNGV. For the CDR3, the DNA is TGTGCCAGCGGGAAGGGGACTAGCGGGGTGTACAATGAGCAGTTCTTC. It specifies CASGKGTSGVYNEQFF.

The V and J genes are TRBV5-1 and TRBJ2-1; a weak D match, TRBD1 (5 bases). Germline-derived CDR1 and CDR2 are SGHRS and YFSETQ. Trimming took 0 bases from V and 10 from J, leaving 11 bases between them. This CDR3 has 13 residues. This chain's CDR3 is CASSLATVREQFF. The CDR3 bases are TGCGCCAGCAGCTTGGCGACAGTACGAGAGCAGTTCTTC.

The CDR3 nucleotides read TGTGCCAGCAGTTACGGGCAAGAGCAGTACTTC. The encoded protein is CASSYGQEQYF. The chain joins TRBV6-2 or TRBV6-3 to TRBJ2-7; D is unclear. Trimming took off 2 bases at V and 7 bases at J, with 6 bases between the two ends. Germline V CDR1 and CDR2: MNHEY, SVGEGT. The CDR3 sequence is 11 residues long.

This chain links TRBV6-4 with TRBJ2-2; TRBD2 is a possible D gene (7 bases). Per germline, CDR1 MRHNA and CDR2 SNTAGT. The CDR3 extends over 16 amino acids. Trimming shortened V by 0 bases and J by 3 bases, and 11 bases separated the two germline ends. CDR3 residues: CASSDSRGGYTGELFF. For the CDR3, the DNA is TGTGCCAGCAGTGACTCGAGGGGGGGTTACACCGGGGAGCTGTTTTTT.